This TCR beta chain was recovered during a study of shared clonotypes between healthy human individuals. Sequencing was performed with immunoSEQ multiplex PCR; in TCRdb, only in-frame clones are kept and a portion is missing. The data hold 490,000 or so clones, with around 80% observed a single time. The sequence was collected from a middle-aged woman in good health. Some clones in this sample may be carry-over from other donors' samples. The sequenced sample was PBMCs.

The CDR3 sequence is CASSLAFSVETQYF. CDR3 in DNA: TGCGCCAGCAGCTTGGCCTTTAGCGTGGAGACCCAGTACTTC. The chain has TRBV5-1 and TRBJ2-5, with D possibly being TRBD2 (5 bases). Germline V gene data show CDR1 as SGHRS and CDR2 as YFSETQ. V lost 0 bases, J lost 5 bases, and 11 bases lay in between. The CDR3 sequence is 14 residues long.